The source of this TCR beta chain is a study of cytomegalovirus exposure and HLA in healthy donors. General observations from the study: It was likely that a cluster of highly shared sequence variants was a sequencing artifact.

Donors counted as nominally healthy when sampled, yet unrecorded immune exposures were likely. PCR involved 60 Vbeta and 13 Jbeta primers. The table came from immunoSEQ multiplex PCR; TCRdb's copy has only in-frame clones and leaves some out. The profile shows about 200,000 clones, roughly 80% of them singletons. This CDR3 comprises 15 residues. V was pared by 3 bases and J by 4 bases, with 6 bases of the junction left unmatched. CDR1 is SGDLS and CDR2 is YYNGEE in the germline V gene. This clone occurred a few times. Its specificity is unknown. The J gene is TRBJ2-1, the V gene TRBV9; 8 bases align to TRBD2. What was sequenced was PBMCs. This TCR came from a male donor in good health and CMV-seropositive. CDR3 amino acids: CASSEEAGEYNEQFF. CDR3 DNA: TGTGCCAGCAGCGAGGAAGCGGGGGAGTACAATGAGCAGTTCTTC.